The 22 T cell receptor beta chains below come from one sample, sequenced in a study of T cells in Graves' hyperthyroidism and ophthalmopathy. Amplified TCR beta CDR3 regions derived from RNA transcripts. The HTBI primer set served for first-round RT-PCR of the TCR CDR3. TCRdb reprocessed the multiplex PCR reads with MiXCR, giving one entry per CDR3 protein. Here the sample spans fewer than 800,000 distinct CDR3 sequences, about 17% being singletons. Sequenced material: blood. The receptors shown here come from a man in his late teens or twenties with Graves' hyperthyroidism.

J is TRBJ2-2 and V is TRBV3-1, with a weak D call TRBD2 (5 bases). There are 13 residues in the CDR3. CDR1 is LGHDT and CDR2 is YNNKEL in the germline V gene (reference sequence). V was trimmed by 4 bases and J by 7 bases, leaving 10 bases between them. CDR3: CASSPTSGGELFF. Written as DNA, the CDR3 is TGTGCCAGCAGCCCAACTAGTGGCGGGGAGCTGTTTTTT. The complete variable domain, with remaining parts taken from reference TRBV3-1 and TRBJ2-2, reads DTAVSQTPKYLVTQMGNDKSIKCEQNLGHDTMYWYKQDSKKFLKIMFSYNNKELIINETVPNRFSPKSPDKAHLNLHINSLELGDSAVYFCASSPTSGGELFFGEGSRLTVL.

The V gene is TRBV7-3, the J gene TRBJ1-1; a weak D match, TRBD1 (5 bases). CDR3 length: 14 residues. Trimming shortened V by 2 bases and J by 4 bases, and 11 bases separated the two germline ends. Per germline, CDR1 SGHTA and CDR2 FQGTGA. The CDR3 region is CASSLGALSTEAFF. CDR3 nucleotides: TGTGCCAGCAGCTTAGGGGCGTTGAGCACTGAAGCTTTCTTT.

This clonotype was seen ten or more times. The chain uses TRBV2 and TRBJ2-1; 7 bases map to TRBD1. The CDR3 runs to 15 residues. Germline CDR1 reads SNHLY; CDR2 reads FYNNEI. V was pared by 7 bases and J by 3 bases, with 9 bases of the junction left unmatched. This chain's CDR3 is CASNSGRGIYNEQFF. The CDR3 DNA reads TGTGCCAGCAATAGTGGCAGGGGGATCTACAATGAGCAGTTCTTC.

This clonotype has more than one count but fewer than ten. CDR3 in amino acids: CSARDLDREAQYF. The CDR3 DNA reads TGCAGTGCTAGAGATCTCGACAGGGAGGCGCAGTATTTT. The rearrangement uses TRBV20-1 and TRBJ2-3, with a possible D match to TRBD1 (7 bases). The length of the CDR3 is 13 residues. CDR1 is DFQATT and CDR2 is SNEGSKA in the germline V gene (reference sequence). Trimming left V 0 bases short and J 10 bases short, with 14 bases between.

In this sample, this clonotype turned up many times. The chain has TRBV4-1 and TRBJ2-7; no clear D. This CDR3 comprises 15 residues. V dropped 5 bases and J dropped 6 bases, with 20 bases sitting between them. Germline values: CDR1 MGHRA, CDR2 YSYEKL. The CDR3 region is CASSSTTHGQGEQYF. Written as DNA, the CDR3 is TGCGCCAGCAGCTCAACGACCCACGGGCAAGGCGAGCAGTACTTC.

This clonotype came up a few times. The chain recombines TRBV6-2 or TRBV6-3 with TRBJ2-5, with D unclear. Trimming took 6 bases from V and 4 from J, leaving 15 bases between them. Germline assignment: CDR1 MNHEY and CDR2 SVGEGT. There are 14 residues in the CDR3. The CDR3 protein is CASRSTSSRETQYF. The CDR3 DNA reads as TGTGCCAGCAGGTCGACCTCCTCGCGAGAGACCCAGTACTTC.

Comments on this clonotype: A much larger clonotype is one base distant, so this may be a read error. J is TRBJ2-7 and V is TRBV7-9; D uncertain. Germline-derived CDR1 and CDR2 are SEHNR and FQNEAQ (reference sequence). Trimming took 5 bases from V and 0 from J, leaving 8 bases between them. The CDR3 is made up of 13 amino acids. The CDR3 spells CASSHIYSYEQYF. In DNA, the CDR3 is TGTGCCAGCAGCCACATCTACTCCTACGAGCAGTACTTC.

This clonotype was seen repeatedly, ten times or more. The chain carries TRBV6-1 and TRBJ2-2, with D unclear. CDR1 is MNHNS and CDR2 is SASEGT in the germline V gene. Trimming shortened V by 6 bases and J by 7 bases, and 9 bases separated the two germline ends. This CDR3 spans 12 amino acids. CDR3 nucleotides: TGTGCCAGCAGACGTAGTGACGGGGAGCTGTTTTTT. Protein sequence: CASRRSDGELFF.

Turning to this clonotype: A read error may be the cause here, since a much bigger clone is one base away. The rearrangement uses TRBV27 and TRBJ2-7; 10 bases align to TRBD1. The CDR3 runs 14 residues. Germline V gives CDR1 MNHEY, CDR2 SMNVEV (reference sequence). The CDR3 reads CTSSLGTGVYEQYF. The CDR3, as DNA: TGTACCAGCAGTTTAGGGACAGGGGTCTACGAGCAGTACTTC.

DNA of the CDR3: TGTGCTAGTGGTTTGGCCGGGGGGATGAGTGAAAAACTGTTTTTT. Translated, it gives CASGLAGGMSEKLFF. V gene TRBV12-5 combines with J gene TRBJ1-4; D may be TRBD1 (5 bases). Germline-derived CDR1 and CDR2 are LGHNT and FRNRAP. The CDR3 is 15 amino acids. V lost 1 base, J lost 7 bases, and 13 bases lay in between.

J is TRBJ2-1 and V is TRBV20-1; 8 bases match TRBD1. The CDR3 is made up of 16 amino acids. From germline, CDR1 is DFQATT and CDR2 SNEGSKA (reference sequence). J was trimmed by 3 bases and V by 0 bases; bases with no gene match: 7. This chain's CDR3 is CSARDPRTGNYNEQFF. The CDR3 nucleotides read TGCAGTGCTAGAGATCCCCGGACAGGGAACTACAATGAGCAGTTCTTC.

The rearrangement joins TRBV4-3 to TRBJ2-3; D is undetermined. V lost 1 base and J 9 bases, leaving 11 bases between the germline ends. The CDR3 covers 13 residues. The germline V gene has CDR1 LGHNA and CDR2 YSLEER. DNA of the CDR3: TGCGCCAGCAGCCAAGGGCCCGACCAAACGCAGTATTTT. This translates into CASSQGPDQTQYF.

The chain has TRBV30 and TRBJ2-3, with 8 bases lining up with TRBD2. The CDR3 runs to 16 residues. V gave up 2 bases and J gave up 8 bases; unmatched junction bases: 15. Looked up from germline, CDR1 is GTSNPN and CDR2 is SVGIG (reference sequence). CDR3 DNA: TGTGCCTGGAGTAGCCGATCGGCCGGGACTAGTGTTACGCAGTATTTT. Translating it yields CAWSSRSAGTSVTQYF.

This clonotype was counted at least ten times. The gene calls are TRBV27 and TRBJ2-1, with TRBD2 as a possible D gene (6 bases). The V end was cut by 4 bases, the J end by 7 bases, with 11 bases between. Germline values: CDR1 MNHEY, CDR2 SMNVEV (reference sequence). This CDR3 has 13 residues. The CDR3: CASSSPRGNEQFF. The CDR3 nucleotides are TGTGCCAGCAGTTCTCCCCGGGGGAATGAGCAGTTCTTC.

This clonotype was seen repeatedly, ten times or more. V and J are TRBV20-1 and TRBJ1-1; no clear D gene. Deletions cut 0 bases from V and 7 bases from J, with 9 bases between. This CDR3 is built from 12 residues. Germline V gives CDR1 DFQATT, CDR2 SNEGSKA (reference sequence). The CDR3 loop reads CSARDPSSEAFF. CDR3 DNA sequence: TGCAGTGCTAGAGACCCCAGTAGTGAAGCTTTCTTT.

This chain connects TRBV10-3 to TRBJ1-2, with 9 bases fitting TRBD1. The J segment lost 4 bases and the V segment lost 10 bases, leaving 4 bases of the junction unmatched. The CDR3 loop spans 12 amino acids. Looked up from germline, CDR1 is ENHRY and CDR2 is SYGVKD. CDR3 DNA: TGTGCCAACCGGGACAGGGTCTATGGCTACACCTTC. Translating it yields CANRDRVYGYTF.

This clonotype showed up many times. V and J are TRBV6-1 and TRBJ2-1; maybe TRBD2 (5 bases). This CDR3 is 12 amino acids long. CDR1 is MNHNS and CDR2 is SASEGT in the germline V gene. Trimming shortened V by 5 bases and J by 8 bases, and 10 bases separated the two germline ends. The CDR3 is CASSKARDEQFF. CDR3 coding DNA: TGTGCCAGCAGTAAGGCGAGGGATGAGCAGTTCTTC.

This clonotype has ten or more counts. V gene TRBV7-8 combines with J gene TRBJ2-7, with D tentatively TRBD1 or TRBD2 (5 bases each). The ends were cut back, 1 base at V and 7 bases at J, with 11 bases in the middle. The CDR3 is made up of 13 amino acids. Germline CDR1 reads SGHVS; CDR2 reads FQNEAQ. CDR3 amino acids: CASSLGQGREQYF. The CDR3 nucleotides read TGTGCCAGCAGCTTAGGGCAGGGACGGGAGCAGTACTTC. Complete variable domain (other parts from reference TRBV7-8 and TRBJ2-7): GAGVSQSPRYKVAKRGQDVALRCDPISGHVSLFWYQQALGQGPEFLTYFQNEAQLDKSGLPSDRFFAERPEGSVSTLKIQRTQQEDSAVYLCASSLGQGREQYFGPGTRLTVT.

The V and J genes are TRBV6-5 and TRBJ2-5; D gene ambiguous. From germline, CDR1 is MNHEY and CDR2 SVGAGI. CDR3 length: 15 residues. The V end lost 2 bases, the J end lost 5 bases, and 15 bases lay between the germline ends. CDR3 region: CASSYGHTLPETQYF. The CDR3 DNA reads TGTGCCAGCAGTTACGGCCATACCCTACCCGAGACCCAGTACTTC.

A few counts support this clonotype. Mismatch with germline at one junction end may stem from a read error. The chain recombines TRBV11-2 with TRBJ1-4, with 7 bases identical to TRBD1. This CDR3 region has 17 residues. The germline CDR1 and CDR2 sequences are SGHAT and FQNNGV. CDR3 loop: CAGSLRAGGWANEKLFF. The DNA of the CDR3 is TGTGCCGGCAGCTTACGAGCAGGGGGATGGGCTAATGAAAAACTGTTTTTT.

This clonotype was seen a few times. This rearrangement joins TRBV7-2 to TRBJ2-7; 8 bases align to TRBD2. V gave up 0 bases and J gave up 4 bases; unmatched junction bases: 8. Per the germline V gene, CDR1 is SGHTA and CDR2 is FQGNSA. The CDR3 extends over 16 amino acids. The CDR3 protein is CASSLAGAGGPYEQYF. CDR3 in DNA: TGTGCCAGCAGCTTAGCGGGGGCGGGAGGCCCATACGAGCAGTACTTC.

This sequence joins TRBV3-1 and TRBJ2-3; D not certain. CDR3 size: 15 residues. Germline-derived CDR1 and CDR2 are LGHDT and YNNKEL (reference sequence). The V end was cut by 4 bases, the J end by 2 bases, with 13 bases between. CDR3 bases: TGTGCCAGCAGCCGACGGCGCGGAGTCACAGATACGCAGTATTTT. It codes for CASSRRRGVTDTQYF.